A selection of T cell receptor beta chains follows, all from one sample in a study of response to subunit inactivated influenza vaccine. TCRdb independently ran MiXCR on the RT-PCR reads; one entry per CDR3 protein. The data show more than 600,000 distinct CDR3 sequences, approximately 17% seen once. The sequences come from PBMCs from blood, collected about 5 days after vaccination. The origin of the receptors is a man between 50 and 59 years old who received an inactivated influenza vaccine. Each CDR3 is given with its conserved first and last residue. The D gene is left open where the match is weak. Clone size is given for some rows only: seen once, a few or many times, or a class if the clone is expanded.

>TRBV4-1|.|TRBJ1-5|.
CASSQGPPSGVRQPQHF
TGCGCCAGCAGCCAAGGGCCCCCTTCGGGGGTCAGGCAGCCCCAGCATTTT
>TRBV12-3/TRBV12-4|many|TRBJ2-3|.
CASTEGGKDTQYF
TGTGCCAGCACCGAAGGTGGTAAAGATACGCAGTATTTT
>TRBV20-1|few|TRBJ2-5|.
CSADDSFADQETQYF
TGCAGTGCTGACGACAGTTTTGCCGACCAAGAGACCCAGTACTTC
>TRBV3-1|.|TRBJ2-1|TRBD2
CASCVSGRSYNEQFF
TGTGCCTCCTGCGTAAGCGGGAGATCCTACAATGAGCAGTTCTTC
>TRBV10-3|many|TRBJ1-1|.
CAISANTEAFF
TGTGCCATCTCAGCGAACACTGAAGCTTTCTTT
>TRBV20-1|many|TRBJ2-7|.
CSARDYSSYEQYF
TGCAGTGCTAGAGACTATAGCTCCTACGAGCAGTACTTC
>TRBV18|.|TRBJ1-1|.
CASSPLGRARDTEAFF
TGTGCCAGCTCACCGCTAGGCAGGGCGAGGGACACTGAAGCTTTCTTT
>TRBV7-9|many|TRBJ2-1|TRBD2
CASSFLAGDEQFF
TGTGCCAGCAGCTTTTTAGCGGGAGATGAGCAGTTCTTC
>TRBV12-3/TRBV12-4|.|TRBJ1-1|.
CASTRGTNTEAFF
TGTGCCAGCACCCGAGGCACGAACACTGAAGCTTTCTTT
>TRBV3-1|few|TRBJ1-2|.
CASSRTVDGYTF
TGTGCCAGCAGTCGTACAGTGGATGGCTACACCTTC
>TRBV12-3/TRBV12-4|few|TRBJ2-5|TRBD1
CASSLISSGGTGRETQYF
TGTGCCAGCAGTTTGATCTCGTCTGGTGGGACAGGAAGAGAGACCCAGTACTTC
>TRBV5-1|few|TRBJ2-7|.
CASSRETPPYEQYF
TGCGCCAGCAGCAGGGAGACACCGCCCTACGAGCAGTACTTC
>TRBV20-1|.|TRBJ2-7|TRBD1
CSALTAGGASYEQYF
TGCAGTGCGTTAACCGCAGGGGGCGCGTCCTACGAGCAGTACTTC
>TRBV29-1|many|TRBJ2-3|.
CSVEGGDGATSTDTQYF
TGCAGCGTTGAAGGGGGGGACGGAGCTACTAGCACAGATACGCAGTATTTT
>TRBV20-1|many|TRBJ2-1|.
CSAIPPRVASINEQFF
TGCAGTGCTATCCCCCCCCGGGTTGCCTCCATCAATGAGCAGTTCTTC
>TRBV5-1|few|TRBJ2-5|.
CASSLEQGGTQYF
TGCGCCAGCAGCTTGGAACAAGGAGGGACCCAGTACTTC
>TRBV12-3/TRBV12-4|few|TRBJ1-2|TRBD1
CASSFRGGGSGGYTF
TGTGCCAGCAGTTTCAGAGGGGGCGGTTCGGGCGGCTACACCTTC
>TRBV20-1|few|TRBJ2-3|TRBD1
CSANRGPDTQYF
TGCAGTGCTAATAGGGGGCCAGATACGCAGTATTTT
>TRBV6-2/TRBV6-3|few|TRBJ2-7|.
CASRTDNYEQYF
TGTGCCAGCCGGACAGACAACTACGAGCAGTACTTC
>TRBV29-1|.|TRBJ1-5|TRBD1
CSVEGGGAGQPQHF
TGCAGCGTTGAAGGAGGGGGCGCGGGTCAGCCCCAGCATTTT
>TRBV20-1|few|TRBJ2-1|TRBD2
CSAQGTSGSKFF
TGCAGTGCCCAAGGGACTAGCGGGAGTAAGTTCTTC
>TRBV7-2|.|TRBJ2-6|.
CASNAQGLSGANVLTF
TGTGCCAGCAACGCACAGGGTTTGTCTGGGGCCAACGTCCTGACTTTC
>TRBV7-9|many|TRBJ2-7|.
CASSIGGSSYEQYF
TGTGCCAGCAGTATAGGAGGGTCCTCCTACGAGCAGTACTTC
>TRBV29-1|many|TRBJ2-7|.
CSVQTGEGEQYF
TGCAGCGTTCAAACGGGAGAAGGGGAGCAGTACTTC
>TRBV5-1|.|TRBJ2-3|.
CASSLGSGVDTQYF
TGCGCCAGCAGCTTGGGATCGGGGGTGGATACGCAGTATTTT
>TRBV27|few|TRBJ2-7|TRBD1
CASIAQQGSDEQYF
TGTGCCAGCATCGCTCAACAGGGGTCAGACGAGCAGTACTTC
>TRBV7-6|.|TRBJ2-2|TRBD2
CASSFQRASGGQNTGELFF
TGTGCCAGCAGCTTTCAAAGGGCTAGCGGGGGACAGAACACCGGGGAGCTGTTTTTT
>TRBV7-8|many|TRBJ2-1|.
CASSSSPGPYNEQFF
TGTGCCAGCAGCTCGTCGCCGGGACCCTACAATGAGCAGTTCTTC
>TRBV12-3/TRBV12-4|.|TRBJ1-2|TRBD1
CASRRSTGVGYTF
TGTGCCAGCAGGCGGTCGACAGGGGTCGGCTACACCTTC
>TRBV6-5|.|TRBJ2-5|TRBD2
CASSYSYGGVETQYF
TGTGCCAGCAGTTACTCGTATGGGGGGGTAGAGACCCAGTACTTC